The clone carrying this TCR beta chain was counted between two and nine times. The antigen is undetermined. Expressed TCRB transcripts were sequenced after all isolated RNA was converted to cDNA. The data were produced by immunoSEQ multiplex PCR, yet TCRdb's version contains in-frame clones alone and is incomplete. The sample yields hundreds of thousands of clones, around an eighth seen once. The record originates from a study of beta chain features in type 1 diabetes. For the study at large: No age, gender or cell yield differences were seen between patients and healthy donors.

Between the trimmed V and J ends, which lost 3 bases and 0 bases, there was a span of 15 bases. Germline loops: CDR1 SGDLS, CDR2 YYNGEE. The CDR3 is 17 residues long. Overall study findings and caveats: TCRB CDR3s from Type 1 diabetes patients were moderately but significantly shorter in all four CD4+ subsets. Equally in patients and controls, shorter templates might have been favored by PCR.

Each population that was sorted was more than 95% pure. Sequencing was done on a sample of naive CD4+ T cells from blood. The rearrangement joins TRBV9 to TRBJ1-4; D not certain. The clonotype was recovered from a man aged 18 to 29 with type 1 diabetes. The CDR3 nucleotides are TGTGCCAGCAGCGATGCGGTCACCCAGGCAACTAATGAAAAACTGTTTTTT. As protein: CASSDAVTQATNEKLFF.